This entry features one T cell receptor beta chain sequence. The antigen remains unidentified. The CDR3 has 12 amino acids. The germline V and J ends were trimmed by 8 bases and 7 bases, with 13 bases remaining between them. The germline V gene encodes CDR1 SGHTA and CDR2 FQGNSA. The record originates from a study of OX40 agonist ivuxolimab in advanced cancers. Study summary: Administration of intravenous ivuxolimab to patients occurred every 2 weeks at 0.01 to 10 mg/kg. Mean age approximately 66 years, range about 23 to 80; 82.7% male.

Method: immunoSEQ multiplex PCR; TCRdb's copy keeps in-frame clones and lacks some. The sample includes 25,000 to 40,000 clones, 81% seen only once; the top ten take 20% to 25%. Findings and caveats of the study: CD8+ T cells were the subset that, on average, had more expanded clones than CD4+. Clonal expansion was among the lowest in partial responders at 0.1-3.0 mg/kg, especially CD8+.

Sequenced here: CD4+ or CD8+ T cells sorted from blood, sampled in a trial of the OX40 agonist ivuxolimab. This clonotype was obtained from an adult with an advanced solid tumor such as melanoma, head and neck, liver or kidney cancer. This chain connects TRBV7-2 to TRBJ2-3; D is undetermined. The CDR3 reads CASEAAPNTQYF. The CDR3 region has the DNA TGTGCCAGCGAGGCAGCCCCTAATACGCAGTATTTT.